A selection of T cell receptor beta chains follows, all from one sample in a study of response to subunit inactivated influenza vaccine. TCRdb processed the RT-PCR reads anew with MiXCR; each CDR3 protein has one entry. The sample includes 600,000 to 700,000 distinct CDR3 sequences, 14% of them seen just once. Here the sequenced sample was PBMCs from blood, taken 14 to 15 days before vaccination. These receptors originate from a man aged 45-65 years who received an inactivated influenza vaccine. CDR3s include the opening cysteine and the closing phenylalanine or tryptophan. A D gene is named only where the DNA matches it firmly. A clone size is listed for some rows: how often the clone was seen (once, few, many), or a class if it is expanded.

abundance	v_gene	j_gene	d_gene	CDR3nt	CDR3aa
.	TRBV7-2	TRBJ2-3	.	TGTGCCAGCAGCTCGCCGGGGCTCCTCGACACAGATACGCAGTATTTT	CASSSPGLLDTDTQYF
.	TRBV4-1	TRBJ2-5	TRBD1	TGCGCCAGCAGCCAAGGTTTGGGGACAGGGGTGGAGACCCAGTACTTC	CASSQGLGTGVETQYF
few	TRBV7-2	TRBJ1-2	TRBD1	TGTGCCAGCAGCCCCGGACAGGGGGAGAACTATGGCTACACCTTC	CASSPGQGENYGYTF
many	TRBV5-6	TRBJ2-3	.	TGTGCCAGCAGCTCCACCACACTCACAGATACGCAGTATTTT	CASSSTTLTDTQYF
few	TRBV4-2	TRBJ2-1	.	TGTGCCAGCAGCCACCCTTACGGTGAGCAGTTCTTC	CASSHPYGEQFF
.	TRBV6-5	TRBJ2-7	.	TGTGCCAGCAGTTACTCCACAGGGACCTTCTACGAGCAGTACTTC	CASSYSTGTFYEQYF
few	TRBV12-3/TRBV12-4	TRBJ1-1	TRBD1	TGTGCCAGCAGCCCCCTACAGGGGGGTGAAGCTTTCTTT	CASSPLQGGEAFF
few	TRBV5-1	TRBJ2-7	TRBD2	TGCGCCAGCAACGAGGGAGGGATCGGGGAGCAGTACTTC	CASNEGGIGEQYF
.	TRBV30	TRBJ2-7	.	TGTGCCTGGACCCGATCCCGTGCCGGGTACGAGCAGTACTTC	CAWTRSRAGYEQYF
few	TRBV20-1	TRBJ1-2	.	TGCAGTGCTAAGCCAGGATCCTATGATGGCTACACCTTC	CSAKPGSYDGYTF
.	TRBV19	TRBJ1-1	.	TGTGCCAGTAGTATGGCGGGGACTGAAGCTTTCTTT	CASSMAGTEAFF
.	TRBV20-1	TRBJ1-6	.	TGCAGTGCCAGAATAGACCGGAGGTCACCCCTCCACTTT	CSARIDRRSPLHF
.	TRBV14	TRBJ2-3	.	TGTGCCAGCAGCCATCGGCGGCCGACAGATACGCAGTATTTT	CASSHRRPTDTQYF
few	TRBV12-3/TRBV12-4	TRBJ1-6	.	TGTGCCAGCAGTTCCCGCTCCTATAATTCACCCCTCCACTTT	CASSSRSYNSPLHF
.	TRBV2	TRBJ2-7	TRBD1	TGTGCCAGCAGTGATTGGCAGGGGGCGCAGGACGAGCAGTACTTC	CASSDWQGAQDEQYF
once	TRBV7-8	TRBJ1-5	TRBD1	TGTGCCAGCAGCATAACAGGGGGAAACAATCAGCCCCAGCATTTT	CASSITGGNNQPQHF
few	TRBV5-1	TRBJ2-7	.	TGCGCCAGCAGCTTGTCCAGGGGGGCCGAGCAGTACTTC	CASSLSRGAEQYF
.	TRBV2	TRBJ2-3	.	TGTGCCAGCCGACTCCTGGATACGCAGTATTTT	CASRLLDTQYF
many	TRBV5-6	TRBJ2-1	TRBD1	TGTGCCAGCAGCCCGGGACAGTACCCCGATGAGCAGTTCTTC	CASSPGQYPDEQFF
.	TRBV20-1	TRBJ2-1	TRBD2	TGCAGTGCTACGGGGGGAAACAATGAGCAGTTCTTC	CSATGGNNEQFF
.	TRBV6-1	TRBJ2-7	TRBD2	TGTGCCAGCGCACGGACTACTAGCGGGGGTTCCTACGAGCAGTACTTC	CASARTTSGGSYEQYF
many	TRBV29-1	TRBJ2-3	.	TGCAGCGTTGAAGTACCCCCGGAGGATGATACGCAGTATTTT	CSVEVPPEDDTQYF
many	TRBV20-1	TRBJ1-1	TRBD1	TGCAGTGCTAGCCCGGGACAGGCTAGGGACACTGAAGCTTTCTTT	CSASPGQARDTEAFF
.	TRBV4-3	TRBJ2-7	.	TGCGCCAGCAGCCAGTACCGGGACAACAAGTACGAGCAGTACTTC	CASSQYRDNKYEQYF
few	TRBV5-1	TRBJ2-1	TRBD2	TGCGCCAGCAGCCCTATAGCGGGGGGTCCCTACAATGAGCAGTTCTTC	CASSPIAGGPYNEQFF
few	TRBV11-2	TRBJ2-2	.	TGTGCCAGCAGCTTAGAAGTCAGGGGGGTCGGGGAGCTGTTTTTT	CASSLEVRGVGELFF
many	TRBV7-2	TRBJ2-3	TRBD2	TGTGCCAGCAGCTTAGGGTTAGCGGGGGATGCAGATACGCAGTATTTT	CASSLGLAGDADTQYF
many	TRBV5-1	TRBJ2-1	TRBD2	TGCGCCAGCAGCTTGTACGGACTAGGCAATGAGCAGTTCTTC	CASSLYGLGNEQFF
many	TRBV20-1	TRBJ2-3	TRBD2	TGCAGTGCTGGGGACCCGGGAGGGCCAGATACGCAGTATTTT	CSAGDPGGPDTQYF
few	TRBV25-1	TRBJ2-1	.	TGTGCCAGCTCCGTGGGGGCCAGCTCCTACAATGAGCAGTTCTTC	CASSVGASSYNEQFF
many	TRBV29-1	TRBJ2-3	TRBD2	TGCAGCGCCGCCGTGCTGGGCTCCAGCGGGGACCTCACAGATACGCAGTATTTT	CSAAVLGSSGDLTDTQYF
.	TRBV6-2/TRBV6-3	TRBJ1-5	.	TGTGCCAGCAGTTACTCGTTCTCTGGAACCCCTTTGCCCCAGCATTTT	CASSYSFSGTPLPQHF
once	TRBV20-1	TRBJ2-7	.	TGCAGTTCTAGAAAAGAGGGTCGGCGTTACGAGCAGTACTTC	CSSRKEGRRYEQYF
few	TRBV7-6	TRBJ2-1	TRBD1	TGTGCCAGCAGCTTAGCTAAAGACGGGACAGGGGTATACAATGAGCAGTTCTTC	CASSLAKDGTGVYNEQFF
few	TRBV7-9	TRBJ2-2	.	TGTGCCAGCAGCTTACTGGCATCCGGGGAGCTGTTTTTT	CASSLLASGELFF
.	TRBV28	TRBJ2-7	TRBD2	TGTGCCAGCAGTTCGCTAGCGGGAGGTACCTACGAGCAGTACTTC	CASSSLAGGTYEQYF
.	TRBV7-6	TRBJ2-1	.	TGTGCCAGCAGCTCGGGGCCGTTAGATGAGCAGTTCTTC	CASSSGPLDEQFF
.	TRBV2	TRBJ1-6	TRBD1	TGTGCCAGCAAGCGGGACAGGTCCGATTCACCCCTCCACTTT	CASKRDRSDSPLHF
.	TRBV25-1	TRBJ1-2	.	TGTGCCAGCAGTGAATTTACAGCGTACTATGGCTACACCTTC	CASSEFTAYYGYTF
.	TRBV3-1	TRBJ2-1	TRBD2	TGTGCCAGCAGCCGTCGTGGGCTAGCGGGGGGCAATGAGCAGTTCTTC	CASSRRGLAGGNEQFF
many	TRBV12-3/TRBV12-4	TRBJ1-3	.	TGTGCCAGCAGTTTAGCGATTTTCAACACCATATATTTT	CASSLAIFNTIYF
.	TRBV20-1	TRBJ2-5	TRBD2	TGCAGTGCTCCGGGACTAGCGGGCTTAGAGACCCAGTACTTC	CSAPGLAGLETQYF
few	TRBV20-1	TRBJ2-5	TRBD1	TGCAGTGCTTTATCCGGGACAGGGGGCCGAGAGACCCAGTACTTC	CSALSGTGGRETQYF
few	TRBV12-3/TRBV12-4	TRBJ1-6	TRBD1	TGTGCCAGCAACCGGGACAGGGGTTTTTCACCCCTCCACTTT	CASNRDRGFSPLHF
few	TRBV12-3/TRBV12-4	TRBJ2-1	.	TGTGCCAGCAGTTTAGATGGGATCTCCATGGGTGAGCAGTTCTTC	CASSLDGISMGEQFF
.	TRBV7-2	TRBJ2-6	TRBD2	TGTGCCAGCAGCTTAGCTAGACTAGCGGGGTCTGGGGCCAACGTCCTGACTTTC	CASSLARLAGSGANVLTF
.	TRBV5-1	TRBJ1-2	.	TGCGCCAGCAGCTTGTCAGGTTTAAACTATGGCTACACCTTC	CASSLSGLNYGYTF
few	TRBV5-5	TRBJ2-5	.	TGTGCCAGCAGCTCCGACAGGCTCCAAGAGACCCAGTACTTC	CASSSDRLQETQYF
few	TRBV27	TRBJ2-1	TRBD2	TGTGCCAGCAGGACTAGCGGGACTCTCAATGAGCAGTTCTTC	CASRTSGTLNEQFF
few	TRBV28	TRBJ2-7	.	TGTGCCAGCAGCCAACCCGGGACGGGAGCCTACGAGCAGTACTTC	CASSQPGTGAYEQYF
few	TRBV3-1	TRBJ1-1	.	TGTGCCAGCAGCAACACGGGGAACACTGAAGCTTTCTTT	CASSNTGNTEAFF
many	TRBV6-5	TRBJ2-3	TRBD1	TGTGCCAGCAGTTCTAGGGACAGGAGCACAGATACGCAGTATTTT	CASSSRDRSTDTQYF
few	TRBV7-2	TRBJ2-1	TRBD2	TGTGCCAGCAGCTTAAACGGGAGGGTGGATGAGCAGTTCTTC	CASSLNGRVDEQFF
.	TRBV5-6	TRBJ2-1	.	TGTGCCAGCAGCCTCTCGGAGGAGCAGTTCTTC	CASSLSEEQFF
few	TRBV5-1	TRBJ1-1	TRBD1	TGCGCCAGCAGCCAAGGACAGGTTATGAACACTGAAGCTTTCTTT	CASSQGQVMNTEAFF
.	TRBV6-1	TRBJ2-1	TRBD1	TGTGCCAGCAGTGTTTCAGGGGGCTATGAGCAGTTCTTC	CASSVSGGYEQFF